This T cell receptor (beta chain) originates from a study of shared clonotypes between healthy human individuals. Everyone who donated was a Caucasian adult who lived in Nashville, Tennessee. Data came from immunoSEQ multiplex PCR; TCRdb stores just in-frame clones and leaves some out. The sample yields fewer than 600,000 clones, 79% seen once. The receptor was isolated from a woman aged 40 to 49 in good health. Some clones in this sample may be carry-over from other donors' samples. The sequenced material came from PBMCs.

CDR3 DNA sequence: TGTGCCAGCAGCTTAGTGGACACTATTTCGACTAGCACAGATACGCAGTATTTT. Translating gives CASSLVDTISTSTDTQYF. V is TRBV11-2 and J is TRBJ2-3; tentatively, D is TRBD1 (5 bases). Deletions cut 1 base from V and 0 bases from J, with 17 bases between. Germline lookup yields CDR1 SGHAT and CDR2 FQNNGV. The CDR3 loop spans 18 amino acids.